This TCR beta chain is from a study of cytomegalovirus exposure and HLA in healthy donors. The wider study: Early released data comprised tens of millions of unique TCRs from HLA-typed donors.

Findings and limits, study-wide: The authors later linked a missense DCLRE1C variant to TCR beta V- and J-gene trimming. In an earlier analysis, about 87% or about 30%: the productive usage of most TCR beta V segments.

Both 60 Vbeta primers and 13 Jbeta primers went into the PCR. Produced via immunoSEQ multiplex PCR; TCRdb's table is partial and in-frame only. The data contain about 130,000 clones, 78% of them singletons. In regard to this clone: The target antigen is unknown.

The source of this sequence is a woman under 30 in good health and CMV-seronegative. Source material: PBMCs.

The CDR3 loop is CASTKGLLYEQYF. The CDR3 nucleotides are TGCGCCAGCACCAAGGGACTTCTTTACGAGCAGTACTTC. The V gene is TRBV10-2, the J gene TRBJ2-7; the D gene is possibly TRBD2 (6 bases). Germline V gene data show CDR1 as WSHSY and CDR2 as SAAADI. The V end was cut by 7 bases, the J end by 4 bases, with 14 bases between. There are 13 residues in the CDR3.